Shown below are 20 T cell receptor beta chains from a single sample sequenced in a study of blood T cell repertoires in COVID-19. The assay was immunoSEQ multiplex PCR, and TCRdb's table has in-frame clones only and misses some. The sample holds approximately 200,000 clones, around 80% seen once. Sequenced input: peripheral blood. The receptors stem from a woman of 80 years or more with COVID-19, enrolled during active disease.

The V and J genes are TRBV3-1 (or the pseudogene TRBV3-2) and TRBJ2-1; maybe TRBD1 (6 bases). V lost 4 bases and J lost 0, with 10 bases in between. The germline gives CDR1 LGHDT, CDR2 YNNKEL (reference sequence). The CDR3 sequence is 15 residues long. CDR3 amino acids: CASSPQGSSYNEQFF. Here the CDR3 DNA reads TGTGCCAGCAGCCCTCAGGGGAGCTCCTACAATGAGCAGTTCTTC.

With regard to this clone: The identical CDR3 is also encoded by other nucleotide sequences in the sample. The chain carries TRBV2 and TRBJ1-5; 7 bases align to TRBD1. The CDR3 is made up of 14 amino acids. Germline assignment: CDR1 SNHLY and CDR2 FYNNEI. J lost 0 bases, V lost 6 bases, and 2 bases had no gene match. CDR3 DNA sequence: TGTGCCAGCAGAAGACAGGGTAGCAATCAGCCCCAGCATTTT. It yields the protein CASRRQGSNQPQHF.

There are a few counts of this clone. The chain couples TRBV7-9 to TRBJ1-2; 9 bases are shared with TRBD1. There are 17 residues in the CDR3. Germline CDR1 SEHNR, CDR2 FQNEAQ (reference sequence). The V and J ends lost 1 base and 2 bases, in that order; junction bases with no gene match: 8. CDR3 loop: CASSLVGLDRGNYGYTF. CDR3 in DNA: TGTGCCAGCAGCTTAGTGGGCCTGGACAGGGGAAACTATGGCTACACCTTC. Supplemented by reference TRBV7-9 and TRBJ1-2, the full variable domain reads DTGVSQNPRHKITKRGQNVTFRCDPISEHNRLYWYRQTLGQGPEFLTYFQNEAQLEKSRLLSDRFSAERPKGSFSTLEIQRTEQGDSAMYLCASSLVGLDRGNYGYTFGSGTRLTVV.

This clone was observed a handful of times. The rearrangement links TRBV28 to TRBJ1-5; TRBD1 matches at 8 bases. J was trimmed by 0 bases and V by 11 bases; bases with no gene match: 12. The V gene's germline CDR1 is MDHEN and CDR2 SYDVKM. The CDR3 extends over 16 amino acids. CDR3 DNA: TGTGCCGCCCGGCCAGGGGGCGGTTATAGCAATCAGCCCCAGCATTTT. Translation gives CAARPGGGYSNQPQHF.

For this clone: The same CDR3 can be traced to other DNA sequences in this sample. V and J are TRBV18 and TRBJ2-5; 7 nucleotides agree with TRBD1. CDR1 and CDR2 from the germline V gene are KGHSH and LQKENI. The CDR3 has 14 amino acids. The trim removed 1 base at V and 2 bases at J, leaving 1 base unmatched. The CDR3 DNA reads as TGTGCCAGCTCACCACGGACAGGTCAAGAGACCCAGTACTTC. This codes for CASSPRTGQETQYF.

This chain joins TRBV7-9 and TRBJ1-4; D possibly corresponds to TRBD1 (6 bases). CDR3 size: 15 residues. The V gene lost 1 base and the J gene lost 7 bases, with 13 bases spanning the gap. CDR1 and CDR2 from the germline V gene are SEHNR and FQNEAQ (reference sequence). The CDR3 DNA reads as TGTGCCAGCAGCTTAGTGACAGGCGGAGTTGAAAAACTGTTTTTT. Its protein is CASSLVTGGVEKLFF. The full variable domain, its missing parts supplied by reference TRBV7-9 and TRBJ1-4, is DTGVSQNPRHKITKRGQNVTFRCDPISEHNRLYWYRQTLGQGPEFLTYFQNEAQLEKSRLLSDRFSAERPKGSFSTLEIQRTEQGDSAMYLCASSLVTGGVEKLFFGSGTQLSVL.

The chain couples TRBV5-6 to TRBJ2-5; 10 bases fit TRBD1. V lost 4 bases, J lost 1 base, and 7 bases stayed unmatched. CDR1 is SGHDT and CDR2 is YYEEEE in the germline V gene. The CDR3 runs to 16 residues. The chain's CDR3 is CASSGRQGASQETQYF. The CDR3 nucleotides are TGTGCCAGCAGCGGGAGACAGGGGGCCTCCCAAGAGACCCAGTACTTC.

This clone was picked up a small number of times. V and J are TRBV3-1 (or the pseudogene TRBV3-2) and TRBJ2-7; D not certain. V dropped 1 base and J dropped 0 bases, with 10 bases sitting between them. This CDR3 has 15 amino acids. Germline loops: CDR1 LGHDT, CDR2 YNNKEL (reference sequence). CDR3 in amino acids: CASSQVGSSSYEQYF. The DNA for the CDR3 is TGTGCCAGCAGCCAAGTAGGTTCTAGCTCCTACGAGCAGTACTTC.

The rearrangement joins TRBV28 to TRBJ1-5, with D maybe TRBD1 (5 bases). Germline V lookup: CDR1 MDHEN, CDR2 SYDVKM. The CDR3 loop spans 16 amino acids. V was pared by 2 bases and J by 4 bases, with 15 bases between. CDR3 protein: CASSLPGGYANQPQHF. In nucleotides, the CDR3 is TGTGCCAGCAGTTTACCCGGGGGTTACGCAAATCAGCCCCAGCATTTT.

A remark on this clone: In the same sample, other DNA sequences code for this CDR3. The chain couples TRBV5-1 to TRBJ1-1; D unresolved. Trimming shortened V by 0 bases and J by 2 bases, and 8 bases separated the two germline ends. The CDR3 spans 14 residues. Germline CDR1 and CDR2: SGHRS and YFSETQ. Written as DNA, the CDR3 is TGCGCCAGCAGCTTGGGTACGGGTAACACTGAAGCTTTCTTT. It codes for CASSLGTGNTEAFF.

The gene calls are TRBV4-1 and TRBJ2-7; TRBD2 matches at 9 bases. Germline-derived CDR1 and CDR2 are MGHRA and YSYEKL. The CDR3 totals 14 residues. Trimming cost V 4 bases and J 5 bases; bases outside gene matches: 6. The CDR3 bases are TGCGCCAGCAGCCGTGGCGGGGGGGTGAACGAGCAGTACTTC. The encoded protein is CASSRGGGVNEQYF.

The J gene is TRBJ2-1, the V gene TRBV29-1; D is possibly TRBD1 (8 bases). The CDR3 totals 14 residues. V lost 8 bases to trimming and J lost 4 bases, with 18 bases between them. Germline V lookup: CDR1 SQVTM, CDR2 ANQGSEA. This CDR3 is CSCRDRGGYNEQFF. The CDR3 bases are TGCAGCTGCCGCGACAGGGGAGGGTACAATGAGCAGTTCTTC.

Written as DNA, the CDR3 is TGTGCCAGCAGCCGATTCGATAGCAGCAGGGGGAGCTACACCTTC. Its protein product is CASSRFDSSRGSYTF. The J gene is TRBJ1-2, the V gene TRBV6-5; 7 bases match TRBD1. Per the germline V gene, CDR1 is MNHEY and CDR2 is SVGAGI. CDR3 length equals 15 residues. Trimming at V came to 6 bases and at J to 9 bases, leaving 16 bases not matched to a gene.

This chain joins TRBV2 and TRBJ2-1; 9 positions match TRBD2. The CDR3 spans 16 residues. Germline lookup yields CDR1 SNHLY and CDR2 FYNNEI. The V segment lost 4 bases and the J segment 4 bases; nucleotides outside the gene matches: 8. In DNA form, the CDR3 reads TGTGCCAGCAGTGCCTTGGGAGCGGGAGGATACAATGAGCAGTTCTTC. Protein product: CASSALGAGGYNEQFF. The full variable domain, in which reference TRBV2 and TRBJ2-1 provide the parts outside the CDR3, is EPEVTQTPSHQVTQMGQEVILRCVPISNHLYFYWYRQILGQKVEFLVSFYNNEISEKSEIFDDQFSVERPDGSNFTLKIRSTKLEDSAMYFCASSALGAGGYNEQFFGPGTRLTVL.

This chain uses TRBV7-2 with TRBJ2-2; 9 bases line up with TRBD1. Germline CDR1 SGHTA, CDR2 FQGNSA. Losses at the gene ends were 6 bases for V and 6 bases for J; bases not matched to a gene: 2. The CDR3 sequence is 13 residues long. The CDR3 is CASSRQGAGELFF. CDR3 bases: TGTGCCAGCAGTCGACAGGGGGCCGGGGAGCTGTTTTTT.

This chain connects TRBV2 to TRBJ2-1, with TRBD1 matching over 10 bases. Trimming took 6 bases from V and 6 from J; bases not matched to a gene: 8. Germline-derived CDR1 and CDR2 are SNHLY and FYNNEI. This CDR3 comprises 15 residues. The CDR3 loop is CASSADRGSLNEQFF. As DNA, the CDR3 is TGTGCCAGCAGCGCGGACAGGGGGTCCCTCAATGAGCAGTTCTTC.

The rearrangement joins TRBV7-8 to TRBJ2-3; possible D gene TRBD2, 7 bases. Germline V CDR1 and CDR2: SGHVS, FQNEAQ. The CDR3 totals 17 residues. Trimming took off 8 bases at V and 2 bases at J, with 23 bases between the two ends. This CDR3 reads CASALLGGASLTDTQYF. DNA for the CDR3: TGTGCCAGCGCCCTCTTAGGGGGGGCTAGCCTCACAGATACGCAGTATTTT.

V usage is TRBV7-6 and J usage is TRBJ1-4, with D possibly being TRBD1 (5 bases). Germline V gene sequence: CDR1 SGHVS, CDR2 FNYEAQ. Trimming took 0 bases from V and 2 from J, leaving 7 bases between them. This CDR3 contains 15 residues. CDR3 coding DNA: TGTGCCAGCAGCTTAGCAGGGGATACTAATGAAAAACTGTTTTTT. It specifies CASSLAGDTNEKLFF.

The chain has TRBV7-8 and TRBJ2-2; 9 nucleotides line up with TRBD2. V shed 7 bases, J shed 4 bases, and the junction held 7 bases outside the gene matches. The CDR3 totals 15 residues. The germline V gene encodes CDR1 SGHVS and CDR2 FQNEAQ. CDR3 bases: TGTGCCAGCACCCCTTTAGCGGGAGCCACCGGGGAGCTGTTTTTT. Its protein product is CASTPLAGATGELFF.

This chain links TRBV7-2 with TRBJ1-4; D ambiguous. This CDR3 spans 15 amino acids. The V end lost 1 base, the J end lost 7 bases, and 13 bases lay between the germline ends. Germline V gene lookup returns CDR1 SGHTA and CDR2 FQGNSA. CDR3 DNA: TGTGCCAGCAGCTTAGTTTTTAGCATGAGTGAAAAACTGTTTTTT. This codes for CASSLVFSMSEKLFF.